What follows are 4 T cell receptor beta chains derived from one specimen sequenced in a study of PD-1 blockade in classical Hodgkin lymphoma. Some clones are missing from TCRdb's copy, which holds only in-frame ones; the method was immunoSEQ multiplex PCR. Here the sample spans roughly 13,000 clones, roughly 76% being singletons. Every one of the patients relapsed after autologous stem cell transplantation (brentuximab vedotin exposure was variable). The sample here was peripheral blood mononuclear cells (PBMCs), taken at baseline. Source of these receptors: a human donor with classical Hodgkin lymphoma.

This chain joins TRBV28 and TRBJ2-5; D unclear. V lost 7 bases, J lost 3 bases, and 12 bases lay in between. The CDR3 has 13 amino acids. Germline CDR1 reads MDHEN; CDR2 reads SYDVKM. In nucleotides, the CDR3 is TGTGCCAGCACCCCGGACGGTGAAGAGACCCAGTACTTC. It yields the protein CASTPDGEETQYF.

The V call is TRBV18, the J call TRBJ2-7, with D possibly TRBD2 on 6 matching bases. CDR3 length: 14 residues. V dropped 6 bases and J dropped 0 bases, with 12 bases sitting between them. CDR1 and CDR2 from the germline V gene are KGHSH and LQKENI. In DNA form, the CDR3 reads TGTGCCAGCTCCCCCGGGACTGCCTCCTACGAGCAGTACTTC. This sequence encodes CASSPGTASYEQYF.

This clone was picked up one time. The rearrangement joins TRBV29-1 to TRBJ2-7; the D is unclear. V was trimmed by 4 bases and J by 6 bases, leaving 10 bases between them. The CDR3 is 11 residues long. CDR1 is SQVTM and CDR2 is ANQGSEA in the germline V gene. The CDR3 sequence: CSVAWAGEQYF. Here the CDR3 DNA reads TGCAGCGTTGCGTGGGCAGGCGAGCAGTACTTC.

This chain uses TRBV5-1 with TRBJ2-2; 10 nucleotides agree with TRBD2. Germline CDR1 reads SGHRS; CDR2 reads YFSETQ. J gave up 5 bases and V 4 bases, and 8 bases lay outside the gene matches. CDR3 size: 16 residues. CDR3 loop: CASSRRGTSETGELFF. CDR3 nucleotides: TGCGCCAGCAGCCGACGGGGGACTAGCGAGACCGGGGAGCTGTTTTTT.